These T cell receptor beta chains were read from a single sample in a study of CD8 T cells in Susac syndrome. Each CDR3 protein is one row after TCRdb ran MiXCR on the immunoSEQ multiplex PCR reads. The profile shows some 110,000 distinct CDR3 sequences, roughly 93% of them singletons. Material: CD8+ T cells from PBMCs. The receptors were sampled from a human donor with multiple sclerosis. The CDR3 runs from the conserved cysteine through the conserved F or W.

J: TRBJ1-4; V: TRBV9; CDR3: CASSVASGGTNEKLFF
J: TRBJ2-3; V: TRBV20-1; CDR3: CSARDGGVRDTQYF
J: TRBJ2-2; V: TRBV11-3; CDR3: CASTETVNTGELFF
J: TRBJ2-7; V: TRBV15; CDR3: CATSRVGQGDEQYF
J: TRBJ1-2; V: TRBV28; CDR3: CANSWDPGRYGYTF
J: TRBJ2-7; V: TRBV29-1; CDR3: CSAYGTESYEQYF
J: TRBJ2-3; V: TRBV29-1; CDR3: CSVDGTSGASTDTQYF
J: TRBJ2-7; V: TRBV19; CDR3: CASMGSYEQYF
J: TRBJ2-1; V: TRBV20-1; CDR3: CSASDSSYNEQFF
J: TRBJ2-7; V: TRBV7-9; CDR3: CASKLGQTGTYEQYF
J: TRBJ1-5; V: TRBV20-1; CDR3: CSAPLSLGGNQPQHF
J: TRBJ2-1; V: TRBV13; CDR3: CASSFGRRELDNEQFF
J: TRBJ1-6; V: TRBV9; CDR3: CASSSYRGTNSPLHF
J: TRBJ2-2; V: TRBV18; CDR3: CASSPPTGTTGELFF
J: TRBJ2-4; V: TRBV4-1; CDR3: CASSQDRLLAKNIQYF
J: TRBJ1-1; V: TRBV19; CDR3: CASQLGNTEAFF
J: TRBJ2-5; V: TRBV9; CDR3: CASSVRRGGGETQYF
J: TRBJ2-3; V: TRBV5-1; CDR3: CASSLGTLVTDTQYF
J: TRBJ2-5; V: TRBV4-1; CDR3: CASSHSGTQYF
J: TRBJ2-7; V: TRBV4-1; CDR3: CASSQDSASEGYEQYF
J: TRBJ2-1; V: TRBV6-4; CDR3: CASSDGSGSSNEQFF
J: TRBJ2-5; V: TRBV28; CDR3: CASSSSGTQETQYF
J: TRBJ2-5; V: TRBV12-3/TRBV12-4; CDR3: CASSFEGGGETQYF
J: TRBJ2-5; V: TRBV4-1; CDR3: CAAFRGLVSKETQYF
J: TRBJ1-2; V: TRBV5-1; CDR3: CASSPLDGYGYTF
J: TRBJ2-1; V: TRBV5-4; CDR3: CASSLSSEQFF
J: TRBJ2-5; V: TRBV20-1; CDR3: CSARERDRGLETQYF